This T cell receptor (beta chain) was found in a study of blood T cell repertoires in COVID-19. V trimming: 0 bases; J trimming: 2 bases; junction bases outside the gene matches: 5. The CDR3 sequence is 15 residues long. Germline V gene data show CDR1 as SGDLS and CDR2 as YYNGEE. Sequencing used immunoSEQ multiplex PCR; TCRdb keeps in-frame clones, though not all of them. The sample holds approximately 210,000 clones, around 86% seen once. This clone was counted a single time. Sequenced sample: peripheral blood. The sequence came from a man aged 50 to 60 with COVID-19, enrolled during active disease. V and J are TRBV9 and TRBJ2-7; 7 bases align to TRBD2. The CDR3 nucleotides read TGTGCCAGCAGCGTAGCTGGGGGAGGGCCCTACGAGCAGTACTTC. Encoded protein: CASSVAGGGPYEQYF.